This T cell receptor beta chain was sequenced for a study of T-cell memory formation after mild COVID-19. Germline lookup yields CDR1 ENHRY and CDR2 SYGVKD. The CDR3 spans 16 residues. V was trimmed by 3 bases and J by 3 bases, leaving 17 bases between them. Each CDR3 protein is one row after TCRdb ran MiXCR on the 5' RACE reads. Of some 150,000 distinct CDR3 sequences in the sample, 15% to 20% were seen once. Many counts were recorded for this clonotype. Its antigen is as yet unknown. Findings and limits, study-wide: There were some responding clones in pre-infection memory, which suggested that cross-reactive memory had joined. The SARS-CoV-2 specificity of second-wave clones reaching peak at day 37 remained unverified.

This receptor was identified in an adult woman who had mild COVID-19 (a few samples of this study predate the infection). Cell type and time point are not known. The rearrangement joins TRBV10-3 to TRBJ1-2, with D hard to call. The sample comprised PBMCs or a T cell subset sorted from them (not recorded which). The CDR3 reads CAISDAGLANHYGYTF. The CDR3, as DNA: TGTGCCATCAGTGACGCCGGACTCGCGAACCACTATGGCTACACCTTC.